The text below deals with one T cell receptor (beta chain). Relative to the germline gene, one junction end is altered; a read error may explain this. This sample is drawn from a study of T cells in localized non-small cell lung cancer. TCRdb keeps only in-frame clones here, not all; method: immunoSEQ multiplex PCR. The data show some 51,000 clones, 80% to 90% seen once. There are 16 residues in the CDR3. CDR1 is SGDLS, CDR2 YYNGEE, per germline. The TCR was taken from a woman aged 40-69 years with stage I lung adenocarcinoma. The J gene is TRBJ2-1, the V gene TRBV9; D is possibly TRBD2 (5 bases). Sequencing used peripheral blood, obtained before any cancer treatment. Written as DNA, the CDR3 is TGTGCCAGCAGCGTAGCTACGGCGGGCGCTTACAATGAACAGTTCTTC. Encoded protein: CASSVATAGAYNEQFF.